This T cell receptor beta chain was sequenced for a study of beta chain features in type 1 diabetes. Expressed TCRB transcripts were sequenced after all isolated RNA was converted to cDNA. Repertoires were generated with immunoSEQ multiplex PCR, while TCRdb's copy carries only in-frame clones and drops some. The table records hundreds of thousands of clones, about 16% of them present only once. Trimming took 5 bases from V and 6 from J; bases not matched to a gene: 12. This CDR3 is 16 amino acids long. Per germline, CDR1 SGHAT and CDR2 FQDESV (reference sequence). The sample comprised naive CD4+ T cells from blood. The chain employs TRBV11-1 and TRBJ1-2, with 10 bases identical to TRBD1. This receptor was taken from a man between 18 and 35 years old in good health. CDR3 nucleotide sequence: TGTGCCAGCAGCGACACGGACAGGGGGAAGTGGGATGGCTACACCTTC. Translated, it gives CASSDTDRGKWDGYTF.